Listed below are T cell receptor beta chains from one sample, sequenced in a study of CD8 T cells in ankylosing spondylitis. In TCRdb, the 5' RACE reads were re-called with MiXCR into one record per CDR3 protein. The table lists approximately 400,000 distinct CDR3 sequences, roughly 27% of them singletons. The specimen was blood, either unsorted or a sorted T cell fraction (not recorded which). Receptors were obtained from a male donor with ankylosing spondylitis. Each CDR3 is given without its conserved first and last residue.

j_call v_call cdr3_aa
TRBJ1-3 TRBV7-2 ASSLATGTGNTIY
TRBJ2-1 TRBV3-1 ASSQGRLANEQF
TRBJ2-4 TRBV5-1 ASSLTRAKNIQY
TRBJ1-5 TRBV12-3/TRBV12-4 ASSLRSIRNQPQH
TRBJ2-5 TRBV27 ASSARQDIQETQY
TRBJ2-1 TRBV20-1 SAPRGASASSYNEQF
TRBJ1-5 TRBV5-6 ASSSGGRGYYSNQPQH
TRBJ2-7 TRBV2 ASSEKLDYFTYEQY
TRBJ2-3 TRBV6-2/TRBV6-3 ASSNRDPRTDTQY
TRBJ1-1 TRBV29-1 SVQGAVTEAF
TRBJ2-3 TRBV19 ASSIVDTQY
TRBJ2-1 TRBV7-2 ASSLVTSGYNEQF
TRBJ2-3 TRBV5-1 ASSLINRERSSDTQY
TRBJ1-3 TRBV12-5 ASGGSSGNTIY
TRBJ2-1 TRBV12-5 ASGWGQSPNEQF
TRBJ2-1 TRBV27 ASQGTGNNEQF
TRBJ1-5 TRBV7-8 ASSSGTFVGPQH
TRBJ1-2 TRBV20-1 SAPGQGYGYT
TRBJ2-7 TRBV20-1 SARGPNYEQY
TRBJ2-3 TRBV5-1 ASSLGLAGVADTQY
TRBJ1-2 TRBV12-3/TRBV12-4 ASSLSYNYGYT
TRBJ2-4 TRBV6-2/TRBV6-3 ASSYPKTGRNIQY
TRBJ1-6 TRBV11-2 ASSLGGLTLH
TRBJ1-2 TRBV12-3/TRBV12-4 ASRSQGHYGYT
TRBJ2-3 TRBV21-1 ASSNVRDRVVNHTSTDTQY
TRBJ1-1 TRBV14 ASSQVGTEAF
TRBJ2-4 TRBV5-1 ASSGWTSGRLPKNIQY
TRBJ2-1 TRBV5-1 ASSRGDPPYNEQF
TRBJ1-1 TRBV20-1 SARDRVSTEAF
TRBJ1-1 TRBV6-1 ALRRGAVDTEAF
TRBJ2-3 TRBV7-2 ASSLGIGVDTQY
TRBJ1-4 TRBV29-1 SVATGPTNEKLF
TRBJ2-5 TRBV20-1 SALAGGQETQY
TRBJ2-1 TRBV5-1 ASSWTGLAGDGEQF
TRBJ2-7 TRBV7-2 ASSSGLAGRLSYEQY
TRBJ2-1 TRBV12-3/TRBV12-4 ASSLAQVYNEQF
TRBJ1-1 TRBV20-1 SASWPDSGAF
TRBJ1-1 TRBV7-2 ASSQRTGHTEAF
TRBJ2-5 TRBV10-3 AIRRPSEETQY
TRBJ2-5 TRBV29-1 SVGSRFTQETQY
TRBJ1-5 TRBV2 ASSVNTLQPQH
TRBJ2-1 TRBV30 AWQLPQGGPYNEQF
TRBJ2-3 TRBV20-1 SVQRSWDTQY
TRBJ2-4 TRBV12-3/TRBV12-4 ASTLRGGRTIQY
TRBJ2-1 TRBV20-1 SASLAGYYYNEQF
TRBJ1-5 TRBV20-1 SALPQEGGNQPQH
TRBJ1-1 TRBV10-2 ASSEAGMDTEAF
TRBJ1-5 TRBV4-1 ASSQAATATSNQPQH
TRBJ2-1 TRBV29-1 SVFGSSAFNEQF
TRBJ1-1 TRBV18 ASSPTAPNTEAF
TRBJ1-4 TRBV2 AGHRGTRNEKLF
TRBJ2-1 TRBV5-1 ASSLVIDAGQF
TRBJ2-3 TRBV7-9 ASSLQGVDTDTQY
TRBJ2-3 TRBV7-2 ASSRAALADTQY
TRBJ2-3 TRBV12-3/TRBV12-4 ASSLARSAGWADTQY